The next 3 T cell receptor beta chains were all read from a single sample in a study of metastatic and nonmetastatic thyroid tumors. Each patient went into thyroid surgery without having received any treatment. MiXCR was used by TCRdb to re-call the PCR reads. The sample gives 24,000 or so clones, approximately 20% of which show up once; roughly 4.8% is in the top ten. Sequencing used blood. The source is a male donor with papillary thyroid cancer or a benign thyroid nodule (not recorded which). Some clones in this sample may be carry-over from other donors' samples.

This clone showed up just once. CDR3 region: CSARDSSGHTTDTQYF. CDR3 nucleotides: TGCAGTGCTAGAGATAGTAGCGGCCACACAACAGATACGCAGTATTTT. This chain links TRBV20-1 with TRBJ2-3; a weak D match, TRBD2 (6 bases). The V and J ends lost 0 bases and 3 bases respectively, with 16 bases between them. CDR3 length: 16 residues. The germline V gene encodes CDR1 DFQATT and CDR2 SNEGSKA (reference sequence).

There are a few counts of this clone. The chain is built from TRBV24-1 and TRBJ1-2; D gene uncertain. Germline V gene lookup returns CDR1 KGHDR and CDR2 SFDVKD. This CDR3 spans 14 amino acids. The V end was cut by 4 bases, the J end by 2 bases, with 10 bases between. The CDR3 nucleotides are TGTGCCACCAGTGACCCACAAGAAAACTATGGCTACACCTTC. Translated, it gives CATSDPQENYGYTF.

This chain links TRBV29-1 with TRBJ2-2; the match to TRBD2 covers 8 bases. Germline-derived CDR1 and CDR2 are SQVTM and ANQGSEA. With 4 bases clipped from V and 2 bases from J, the junction kept 6 bases outside the gene matches. This CDR3 is built from 15 residues. CDR3 DNA: TGCAGCGTTGCCATTAGCGGGATAAACACCGGGGAGCTGTTTTTT. It specifies CSVAISGINTGELFF.